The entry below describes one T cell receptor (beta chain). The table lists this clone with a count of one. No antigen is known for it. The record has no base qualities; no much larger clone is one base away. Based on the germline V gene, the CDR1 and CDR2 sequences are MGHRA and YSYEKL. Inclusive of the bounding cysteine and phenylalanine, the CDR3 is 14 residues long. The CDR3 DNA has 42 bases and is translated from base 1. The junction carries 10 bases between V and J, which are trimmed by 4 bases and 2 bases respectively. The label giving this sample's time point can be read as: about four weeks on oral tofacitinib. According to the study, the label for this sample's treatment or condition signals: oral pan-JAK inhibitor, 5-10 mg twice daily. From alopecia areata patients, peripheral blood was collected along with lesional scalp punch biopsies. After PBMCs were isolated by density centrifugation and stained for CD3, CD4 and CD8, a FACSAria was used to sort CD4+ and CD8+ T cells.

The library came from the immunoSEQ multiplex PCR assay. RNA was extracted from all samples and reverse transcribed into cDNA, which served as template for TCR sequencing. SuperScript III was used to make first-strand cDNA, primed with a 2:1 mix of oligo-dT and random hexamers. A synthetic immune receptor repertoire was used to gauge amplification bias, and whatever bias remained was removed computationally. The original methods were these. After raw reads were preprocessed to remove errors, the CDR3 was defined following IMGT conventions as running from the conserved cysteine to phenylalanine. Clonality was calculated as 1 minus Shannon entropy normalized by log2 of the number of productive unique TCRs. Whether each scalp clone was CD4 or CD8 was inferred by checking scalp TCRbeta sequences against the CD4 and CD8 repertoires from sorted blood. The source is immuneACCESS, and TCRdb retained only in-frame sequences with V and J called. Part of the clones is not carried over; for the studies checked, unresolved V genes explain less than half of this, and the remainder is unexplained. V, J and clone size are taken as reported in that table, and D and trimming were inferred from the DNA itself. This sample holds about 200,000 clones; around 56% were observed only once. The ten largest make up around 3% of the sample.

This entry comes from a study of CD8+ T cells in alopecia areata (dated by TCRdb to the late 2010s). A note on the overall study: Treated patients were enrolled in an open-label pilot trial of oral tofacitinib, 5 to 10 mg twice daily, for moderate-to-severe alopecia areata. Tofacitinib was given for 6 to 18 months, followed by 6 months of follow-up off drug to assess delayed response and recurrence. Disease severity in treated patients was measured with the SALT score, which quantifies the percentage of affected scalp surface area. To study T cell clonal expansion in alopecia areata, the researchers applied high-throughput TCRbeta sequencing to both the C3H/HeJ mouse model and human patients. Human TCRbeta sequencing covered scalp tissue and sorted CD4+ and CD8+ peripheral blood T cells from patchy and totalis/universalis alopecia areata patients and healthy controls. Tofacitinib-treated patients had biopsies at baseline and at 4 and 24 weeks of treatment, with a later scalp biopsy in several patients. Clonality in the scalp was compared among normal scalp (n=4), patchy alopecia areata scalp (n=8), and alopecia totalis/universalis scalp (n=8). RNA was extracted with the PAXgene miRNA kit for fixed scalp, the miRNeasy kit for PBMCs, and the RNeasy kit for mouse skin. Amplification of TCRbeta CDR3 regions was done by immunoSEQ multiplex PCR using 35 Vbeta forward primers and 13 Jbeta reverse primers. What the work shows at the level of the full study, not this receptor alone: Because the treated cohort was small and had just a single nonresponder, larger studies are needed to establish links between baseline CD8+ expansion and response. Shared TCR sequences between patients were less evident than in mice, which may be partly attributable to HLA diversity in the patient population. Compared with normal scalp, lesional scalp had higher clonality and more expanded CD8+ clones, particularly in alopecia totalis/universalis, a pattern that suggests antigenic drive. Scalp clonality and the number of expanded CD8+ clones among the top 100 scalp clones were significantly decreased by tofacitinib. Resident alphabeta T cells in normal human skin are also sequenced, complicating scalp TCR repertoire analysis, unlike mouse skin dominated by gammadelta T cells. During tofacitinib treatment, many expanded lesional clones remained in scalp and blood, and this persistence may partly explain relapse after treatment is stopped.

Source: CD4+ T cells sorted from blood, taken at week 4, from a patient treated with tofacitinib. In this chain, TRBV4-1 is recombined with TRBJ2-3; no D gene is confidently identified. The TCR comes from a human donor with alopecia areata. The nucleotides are TGCGCCAGCAGCCCACGTGAGCACACAGATACGCAGTATTTT. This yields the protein CASSPREHTDTQYF.